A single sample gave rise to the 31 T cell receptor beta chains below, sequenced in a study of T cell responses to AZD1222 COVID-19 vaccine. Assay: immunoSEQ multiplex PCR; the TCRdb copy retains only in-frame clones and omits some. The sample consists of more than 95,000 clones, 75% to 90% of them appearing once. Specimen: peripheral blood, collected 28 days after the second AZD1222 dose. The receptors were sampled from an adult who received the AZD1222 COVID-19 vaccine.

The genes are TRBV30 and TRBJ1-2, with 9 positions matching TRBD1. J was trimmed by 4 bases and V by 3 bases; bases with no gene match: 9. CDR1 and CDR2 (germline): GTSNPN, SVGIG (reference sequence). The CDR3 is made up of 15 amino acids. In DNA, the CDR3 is TGTGCCTGGAGCCGGGACAGGGCCATCCTCTATGGCTACACCTTC. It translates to CAWSRDRAILYGYTF.

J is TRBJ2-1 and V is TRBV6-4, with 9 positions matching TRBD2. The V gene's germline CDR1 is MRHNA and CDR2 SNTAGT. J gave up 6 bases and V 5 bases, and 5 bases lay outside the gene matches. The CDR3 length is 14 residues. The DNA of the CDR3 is TGTGCCAGCAGTCTGGCGGGGGGGCTCAATGAGCAGTTCTTC. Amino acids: CASSLAGGLNEQFF.

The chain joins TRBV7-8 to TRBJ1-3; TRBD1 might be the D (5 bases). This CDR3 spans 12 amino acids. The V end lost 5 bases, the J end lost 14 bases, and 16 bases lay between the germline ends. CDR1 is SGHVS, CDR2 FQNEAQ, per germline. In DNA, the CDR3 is TGTGCCAGCAGCCCCCGGGACCGCCGCCTATATTTT. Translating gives CASSPRDRRLYF. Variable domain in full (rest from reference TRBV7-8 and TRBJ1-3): GAGVSQSPRYKVAKRGQDVALRCDPISGHVSLFWYQQALGQGPEFLTYFQNEAQLDKSGLPSDRFFAERPEGSVSTLKIQRTQQEDSAVYLCASSPRDRRLYFGEGSWLTVV.

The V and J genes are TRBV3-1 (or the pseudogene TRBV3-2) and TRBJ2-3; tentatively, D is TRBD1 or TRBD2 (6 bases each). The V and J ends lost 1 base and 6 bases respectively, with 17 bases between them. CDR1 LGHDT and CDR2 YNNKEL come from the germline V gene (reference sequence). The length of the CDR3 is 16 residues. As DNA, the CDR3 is TGTGCCAGCAGCCAAGTACGTCTGGGGGGCAGCGATACGCAGTATTTT. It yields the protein CASSQVRLGGSDTQYF.

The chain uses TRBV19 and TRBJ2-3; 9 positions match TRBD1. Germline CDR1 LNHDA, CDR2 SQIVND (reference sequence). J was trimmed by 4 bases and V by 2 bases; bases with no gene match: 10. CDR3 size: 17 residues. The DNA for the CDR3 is TGTGCCAGTAGTATAATTTTTGGGACAGGGATGGCAGATACGCAGTATTTT. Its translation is CASSIIFGTGMADTQYF.

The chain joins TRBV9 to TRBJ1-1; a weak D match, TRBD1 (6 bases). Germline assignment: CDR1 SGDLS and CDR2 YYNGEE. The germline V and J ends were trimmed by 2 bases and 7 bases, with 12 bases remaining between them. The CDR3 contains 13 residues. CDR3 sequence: CASSVRGGNEAFF. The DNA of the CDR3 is TGTGCCAGCAGCGTGAGAGGGGGTAATGAAGCTTTCTTT.

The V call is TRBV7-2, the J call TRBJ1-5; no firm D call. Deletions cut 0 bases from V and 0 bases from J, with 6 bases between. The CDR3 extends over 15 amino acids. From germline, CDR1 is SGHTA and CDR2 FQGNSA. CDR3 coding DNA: TGTGCCAGCAGCTTAGCAGGGAATAGCAATCAGCCCCAGCATTTT. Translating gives CASSLAGNSNQPQHF.

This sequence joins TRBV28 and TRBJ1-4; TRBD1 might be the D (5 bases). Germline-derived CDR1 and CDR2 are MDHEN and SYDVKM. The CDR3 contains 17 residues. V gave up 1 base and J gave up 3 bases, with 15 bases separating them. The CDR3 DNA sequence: TGTGCCAGCAGTTTATTACCCGGGGACGGACCTAATGAAAAACTGTTTTTT. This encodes CASSLLPGDGPNEKLFF.

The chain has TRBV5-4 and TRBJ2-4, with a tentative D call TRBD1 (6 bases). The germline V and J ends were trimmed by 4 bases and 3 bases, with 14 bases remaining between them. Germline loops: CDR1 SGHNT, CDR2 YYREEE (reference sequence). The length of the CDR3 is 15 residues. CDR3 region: CASSPQGTSKNIQYF. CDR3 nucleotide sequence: TGTGCCAGCAGCCCACAGGGTACGAGCAAAAACATTCAGTACTTC. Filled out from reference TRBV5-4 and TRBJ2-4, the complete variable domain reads ETGVTQSPTHLIKTRGQQVTLRCSSQSGHNTVSWYQQALGQGPQFIFQYYREEENGRGNFPPRFSGLQFPNYSSELNVNALELDDSALYLCASSPQGTSKNIQYFGAGTRLSVL.

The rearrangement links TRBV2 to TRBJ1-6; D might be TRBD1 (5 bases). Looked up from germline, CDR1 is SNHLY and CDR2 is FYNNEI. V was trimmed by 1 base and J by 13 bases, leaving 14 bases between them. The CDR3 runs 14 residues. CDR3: CASSEGQGPTPLHF. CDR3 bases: TGTGCCAGCAGTGAAGGGCAGGGTCCGACTCCCCTCCACTTT. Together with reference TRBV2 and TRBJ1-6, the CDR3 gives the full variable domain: EPEVTQTPSHQVTQMGQEVILRCVPISNHLYFYWYRQILGQKVEFLVSFYNNEISEKSEIFDDQFSVERPDGSNFTLKIRSTKLEDSAMYFCASSEGQGPTPLHFGNGTRLTVT.

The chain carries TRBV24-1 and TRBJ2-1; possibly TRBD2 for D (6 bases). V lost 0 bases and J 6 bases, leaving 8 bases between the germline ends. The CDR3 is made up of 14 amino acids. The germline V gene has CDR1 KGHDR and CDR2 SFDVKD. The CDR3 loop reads CATSDLTSPNEQFF. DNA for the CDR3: TGTGCCACCAGTGATTTGACTAGCCCCAATGAGCAGTTCTTC.

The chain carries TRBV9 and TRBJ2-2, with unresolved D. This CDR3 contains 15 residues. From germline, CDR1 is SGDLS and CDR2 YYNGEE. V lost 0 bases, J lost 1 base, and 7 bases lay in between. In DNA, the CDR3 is TGTGCCAGCAGCGTAGGGATGGGGAACACCGGGGAGCTGTTTTTT. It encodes CASSVGMGNTGELFF.

This CDR3 is CASKLQGAANYGYTF. The CDR3 DNA follows: TGTGCCAGCAAGCTACAGGGGGCTGCTAACTATGGCTACACCTTC. The chain combines TRBV5-4 with TRBJ1-2, with 9 bases matching TRBD1. V was clipped by 6 bases and J by 0 bases; unmatched bases: 6. The CDR3 sequence is 15 residues long. The V gene's germline CDR1 is SGHNT and CDR2 YYREEE (reference sequence). Complete variable domain (other parts from reference TRBV5-4 and TRBJ1-2): ETGVTQSPTHLIKTRGQQVTLRCSSQSGHNTVSWYQQALGQGPQFIFQYYREEENGRGNFPPRFSGLQFPNYSSELNVNALELDDSALYLCASKLQGAANYGYTFGSGTRLTVV.

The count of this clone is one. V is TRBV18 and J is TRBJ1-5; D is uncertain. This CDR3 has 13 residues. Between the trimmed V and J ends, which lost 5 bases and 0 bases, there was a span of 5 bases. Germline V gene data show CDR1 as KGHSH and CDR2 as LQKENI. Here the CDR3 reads CASSGDSNQPQHF. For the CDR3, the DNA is TGTGCCAGCTCAGGGGATAGCAATCAGCCCCAGCATTTT.

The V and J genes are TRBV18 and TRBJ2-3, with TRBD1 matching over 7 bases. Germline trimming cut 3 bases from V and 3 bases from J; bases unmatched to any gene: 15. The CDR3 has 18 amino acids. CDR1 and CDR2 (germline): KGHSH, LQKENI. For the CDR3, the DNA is TGTGCCAGCTCACCGTTTGCCATGACAGGGTTCGAGACAGATACGCAGTATTTT. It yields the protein CASSPFAMTGFETDTQYF.

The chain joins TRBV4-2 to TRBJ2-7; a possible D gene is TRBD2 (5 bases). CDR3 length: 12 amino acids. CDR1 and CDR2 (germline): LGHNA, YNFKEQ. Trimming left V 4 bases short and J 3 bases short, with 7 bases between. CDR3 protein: CASSRGGYEQYF. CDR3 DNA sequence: TGTGCCAGCAGCCGCGGAGGCTACGAGCAGTACTTC.

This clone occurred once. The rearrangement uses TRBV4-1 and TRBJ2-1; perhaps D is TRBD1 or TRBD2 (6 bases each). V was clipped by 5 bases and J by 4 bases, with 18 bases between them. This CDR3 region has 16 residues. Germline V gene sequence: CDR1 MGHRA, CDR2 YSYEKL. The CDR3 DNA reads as TGCGCCAGCAGCAAGTCCTCGGGGGCAATTTACAATGAGCAGTTCTTC. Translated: CASSKSSGAIYNEQFF.

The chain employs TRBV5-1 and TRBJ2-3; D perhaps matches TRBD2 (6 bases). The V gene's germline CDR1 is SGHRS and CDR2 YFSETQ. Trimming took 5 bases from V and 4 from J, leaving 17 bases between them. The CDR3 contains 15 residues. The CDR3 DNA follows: TGCGCCAGCAGAACGGGGGTGCCAGGCGCAGATACGCAGTATTTT. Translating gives CASRTGVPGADTQYF.

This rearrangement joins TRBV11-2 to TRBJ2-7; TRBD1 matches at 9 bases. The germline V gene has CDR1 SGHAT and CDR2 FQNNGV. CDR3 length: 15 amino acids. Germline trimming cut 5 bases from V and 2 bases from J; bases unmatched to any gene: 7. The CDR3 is CASSLGGTGPYEQYF. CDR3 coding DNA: TGTGCCAGCAGCCTTGGTGGGACAGGGCCCTACGAGCAGTACTTC. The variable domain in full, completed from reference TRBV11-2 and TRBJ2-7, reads EAGVAQSPRYKIIEKRQSVAFWCNPISGHATLYWYQQILGQGPKLLIQFQNNGVVDDSQLPKDRFSAERLKGVDSTLKIQPAKLEDSAVYLCASSLGGTGPYEQYFGPGTRLTVT.

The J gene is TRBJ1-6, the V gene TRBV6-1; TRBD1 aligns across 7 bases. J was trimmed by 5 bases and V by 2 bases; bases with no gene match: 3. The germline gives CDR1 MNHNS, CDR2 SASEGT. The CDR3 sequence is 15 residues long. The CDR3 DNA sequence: TGTGCCAGCAGTGAACTACAGGGGAATAATTCACCCCTCCACTTT. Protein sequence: CASSELQGNNSPLHF.

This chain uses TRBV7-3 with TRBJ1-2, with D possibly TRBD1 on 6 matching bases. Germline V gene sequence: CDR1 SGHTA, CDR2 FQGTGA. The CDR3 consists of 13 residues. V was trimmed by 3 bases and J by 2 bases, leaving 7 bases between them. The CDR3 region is CASSFGQNYGYTF. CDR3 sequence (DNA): TGTGCCAGCAGCTTTGGACAGAACTATGGCTACACCTTC.

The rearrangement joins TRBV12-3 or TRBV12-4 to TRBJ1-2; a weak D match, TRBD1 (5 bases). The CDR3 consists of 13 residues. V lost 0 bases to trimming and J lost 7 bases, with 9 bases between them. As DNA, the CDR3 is TGTGCCAGCAGTTTAGCGTCAGGGTTTGGCTACACCTTC. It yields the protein CASSLASGFGYTF.

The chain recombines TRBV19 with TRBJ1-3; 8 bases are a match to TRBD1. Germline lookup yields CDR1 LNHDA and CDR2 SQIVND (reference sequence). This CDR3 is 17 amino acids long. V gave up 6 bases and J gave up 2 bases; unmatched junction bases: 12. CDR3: CASRISGGDLAGNTIYF. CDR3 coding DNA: TGTGCCAGTAGGATATCAGGGGGCGACCTTGCTGGAAACACCATATATTTT.

For the CDR3, the DNA is TGTGCCAGCAGTAGTCCGGGACTAGCAAACGAGCAGTACTTC. This codes for CASSSPGLANEQYF. This rearrangement joins TRBV4-2 to TRBJ2-7, with 9 nucleotides matching TRBD2. This CDR3 has 14 amino acids. Germline CDR1 is LGHNA and CDR2 is YNFKEQ. V was pared by 6 bases and J by 5 bases, with 8 bases of the junction left unmatched.

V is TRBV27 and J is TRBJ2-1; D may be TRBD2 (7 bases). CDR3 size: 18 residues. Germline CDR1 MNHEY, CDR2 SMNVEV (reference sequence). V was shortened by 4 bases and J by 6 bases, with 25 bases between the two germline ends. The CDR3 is CASSSWGGRRDLRNEQFF. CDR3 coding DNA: TGTGCCAGCAGTTCGTGGGGGGGGCGCCGAGACCTACGCAATGAGCAGTTCTTC.

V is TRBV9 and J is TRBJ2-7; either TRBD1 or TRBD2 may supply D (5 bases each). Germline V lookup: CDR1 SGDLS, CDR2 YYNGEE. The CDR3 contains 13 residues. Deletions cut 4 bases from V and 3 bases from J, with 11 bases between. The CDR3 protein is CASSTGAFYEQYF. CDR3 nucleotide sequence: TGTGCCAGCAGCACCGGGGCCTTCTACGAGCAGTACTTC.

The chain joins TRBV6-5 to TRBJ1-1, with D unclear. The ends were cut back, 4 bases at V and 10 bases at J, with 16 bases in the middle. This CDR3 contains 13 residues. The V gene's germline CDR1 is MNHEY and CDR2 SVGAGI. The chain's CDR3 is CASSSGGVQPAFF. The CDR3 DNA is TGTGCCAGCAGTTCCGGTGGTGTCCAACCAGCTTTCTTT.

CDR3 in amino acids: CASSIESANLGEQYF. The CDR3 nucleotides are TGTGCCAGTAGTATTGAGTCGGCAAACCTAGGGGAGCAGTACTTC. This rearrangement joins TRBV19 to TRBJ2-7; D call uncertain. The germline V gene encodes CDR1 LNHDA and CDR2 SQIVND (reference sequence). The CDR3 sequence is 15 residues long. V was cut by 3 bases and J by 7 bases, with 19 bases left in between.

In DNA, the CDR3 is TGTGCCAGCAGTTTCTCCACCATATATTTT. Encoded protein: CASSFSTIYF. This chain links TRBV12-3 or TRBV12-4 with TRBJ1-3; D not resolved. V gave up 3 bases and J gave up 9 bases, with 3 bases separating them. The length of the CDR3 is 10 residues.

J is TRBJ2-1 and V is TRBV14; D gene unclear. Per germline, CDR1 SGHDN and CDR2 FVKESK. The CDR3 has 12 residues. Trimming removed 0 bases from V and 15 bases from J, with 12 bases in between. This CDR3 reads CASSQDRARRFF. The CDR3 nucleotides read TGTGCCAGCAGCCAAGATAGGGCCCGGCGGTTCTTC.

The CDR3 bases are TGTGCCAGCAGCTTAGCGGGACAGGGATCGGACGAGCAGTACTTC. Encoded protein: CASSLAGQGSDEQYF. The J gene is TRBJ2-7, the V gene TRBV7-2; the match to TRBD1 covers 9 bases. The germline gives CDR1 SGHTA, CDR2 FQGNSA. The CDR3 runs to 15 residues. The trim removed 0 bases at V and 5 bases at J, leaving 5 bases unmatched.